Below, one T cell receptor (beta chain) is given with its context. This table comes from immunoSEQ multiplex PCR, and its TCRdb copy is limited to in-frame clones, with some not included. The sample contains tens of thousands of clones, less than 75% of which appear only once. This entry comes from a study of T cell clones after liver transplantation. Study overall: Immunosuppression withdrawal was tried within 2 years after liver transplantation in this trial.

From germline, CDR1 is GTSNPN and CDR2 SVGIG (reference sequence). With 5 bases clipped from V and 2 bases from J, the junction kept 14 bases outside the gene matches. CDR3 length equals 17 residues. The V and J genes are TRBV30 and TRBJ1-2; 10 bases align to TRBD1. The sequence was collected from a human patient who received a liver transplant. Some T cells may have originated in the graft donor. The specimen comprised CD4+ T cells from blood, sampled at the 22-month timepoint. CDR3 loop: CAWGRGPGTGANYGYTF. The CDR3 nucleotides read TGTGCCTGGGGAAGAGGCCCTGGGACAGGGGCCAACTATGGCTACACCTTC.